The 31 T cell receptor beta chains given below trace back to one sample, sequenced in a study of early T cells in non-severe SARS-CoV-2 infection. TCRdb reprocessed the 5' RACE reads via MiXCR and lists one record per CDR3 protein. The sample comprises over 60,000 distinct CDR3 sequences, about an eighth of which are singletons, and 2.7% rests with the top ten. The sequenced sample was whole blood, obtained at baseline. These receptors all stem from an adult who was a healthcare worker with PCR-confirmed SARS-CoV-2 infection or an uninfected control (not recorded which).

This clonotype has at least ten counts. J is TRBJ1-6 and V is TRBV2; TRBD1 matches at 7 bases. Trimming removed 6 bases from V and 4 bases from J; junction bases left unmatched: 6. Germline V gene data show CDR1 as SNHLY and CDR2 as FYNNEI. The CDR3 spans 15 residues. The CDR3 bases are TGTGCCAGCAGCGACAGGGTTGGATATAATTCACCCCTCCACTTT. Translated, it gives CASSDRVGYNSPLHF.

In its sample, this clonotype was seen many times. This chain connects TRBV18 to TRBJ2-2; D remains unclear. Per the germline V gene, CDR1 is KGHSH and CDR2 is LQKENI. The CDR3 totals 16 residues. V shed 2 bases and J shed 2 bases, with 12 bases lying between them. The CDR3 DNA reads TGTGCCAGCTCACCAACTCGCTACACTAACACCGGGGAGCTGTTTTTT. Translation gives CASSPTRYTNTGELFF.

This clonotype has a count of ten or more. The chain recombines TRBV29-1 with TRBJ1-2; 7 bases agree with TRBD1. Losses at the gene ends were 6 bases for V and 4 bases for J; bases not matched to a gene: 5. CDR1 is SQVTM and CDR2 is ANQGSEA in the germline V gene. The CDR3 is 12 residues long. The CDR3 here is CSVDRAGYGYTF. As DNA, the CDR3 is TGCAGCGTCGACAGGGCTGGCTATGGCTACACCTTC.

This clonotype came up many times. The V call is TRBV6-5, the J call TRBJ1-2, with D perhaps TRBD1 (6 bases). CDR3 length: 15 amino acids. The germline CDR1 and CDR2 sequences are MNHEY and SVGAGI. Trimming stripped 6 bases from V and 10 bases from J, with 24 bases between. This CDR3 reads CASRPSRGLTTFYTF. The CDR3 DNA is TGTGCCAGCAGACCCTCCCGGGGGCTGACCACATTCTACACCTTC.

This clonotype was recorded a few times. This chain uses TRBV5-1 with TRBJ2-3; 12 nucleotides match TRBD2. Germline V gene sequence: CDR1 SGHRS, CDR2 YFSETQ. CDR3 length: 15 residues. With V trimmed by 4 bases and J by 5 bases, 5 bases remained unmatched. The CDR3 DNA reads TGCGCCAGCAGCCCATCGGGACTAGCGGGAGATACGCAGTATTTT. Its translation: CASSPSGLAGDTQYF.

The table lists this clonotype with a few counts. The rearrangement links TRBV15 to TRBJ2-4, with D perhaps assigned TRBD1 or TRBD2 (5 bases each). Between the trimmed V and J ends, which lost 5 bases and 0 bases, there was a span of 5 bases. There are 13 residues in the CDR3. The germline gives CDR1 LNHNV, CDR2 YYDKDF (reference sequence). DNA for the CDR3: TGTGCCACCAGCGGGGGAGCCAAAAACATTCAGTACTTC. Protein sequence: CATSGGAKNIQYF. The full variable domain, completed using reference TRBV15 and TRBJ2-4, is DAMVIQNPRYQVTQFGKPVTLSCSQTLNHNVMYWYQQKSSQAPKLLFHYYDKDFNNEADTPDNFQSRRPNTSFCFLDIRSPGLGDTAMYLCATSGGAKNIQYFGAGTRLSVL.

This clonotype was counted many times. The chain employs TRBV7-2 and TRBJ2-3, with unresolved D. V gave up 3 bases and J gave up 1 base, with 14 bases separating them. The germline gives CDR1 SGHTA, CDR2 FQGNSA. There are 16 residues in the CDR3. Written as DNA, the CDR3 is TGTGCCAGCAGCTTCACAAGTGAGAGCCGCACAGATACGCAGTATTTT. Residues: CASSFTSESRTDTQYF.

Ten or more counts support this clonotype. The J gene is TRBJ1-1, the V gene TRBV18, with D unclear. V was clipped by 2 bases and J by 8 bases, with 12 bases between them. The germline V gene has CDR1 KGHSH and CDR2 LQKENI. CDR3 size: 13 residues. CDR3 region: CASSPSEEIEAFF. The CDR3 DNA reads TGTGCCAGCTCACCAAGTGAAGAAATCGAAGCTTTCTTT.

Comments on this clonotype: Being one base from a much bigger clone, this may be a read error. CDR3 sequence: CASNLVAEGAYEQYF. In DNA form, the CDR3 reads TGTGCCAGCAATTTGGTAGCGGAGGGGGCCTACGAGCAGTACTTC. The chain uses TRBV12-3 or TRBV12-4 and TRBJ2-7; D possibly uses TRBD1 or TRBD2 (6 bases each). The CDR3 has 15 amino acids. V was pared by 7 bases and J by 2 bases, with 18 bases between.

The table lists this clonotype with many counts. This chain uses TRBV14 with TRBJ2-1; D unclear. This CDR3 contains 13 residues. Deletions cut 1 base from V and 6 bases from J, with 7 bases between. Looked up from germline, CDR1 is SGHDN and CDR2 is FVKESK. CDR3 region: CASSQGTINEQFF. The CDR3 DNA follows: TGTGCCAGCAGCCAAGGCACCATCAATGAGCAGTTCTTC.

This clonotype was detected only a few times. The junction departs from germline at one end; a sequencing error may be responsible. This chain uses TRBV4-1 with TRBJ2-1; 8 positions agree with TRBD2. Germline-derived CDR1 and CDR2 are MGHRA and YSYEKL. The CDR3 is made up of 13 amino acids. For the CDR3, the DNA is TGCGCCAGCAGCCAAGTCCCAACTAGCGGTAGAATATTC. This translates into CASSQVPTSGRIF.

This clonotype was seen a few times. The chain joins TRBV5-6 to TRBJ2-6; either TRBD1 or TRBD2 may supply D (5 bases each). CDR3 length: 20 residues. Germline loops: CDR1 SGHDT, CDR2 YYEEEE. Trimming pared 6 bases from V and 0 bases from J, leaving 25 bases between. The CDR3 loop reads CASNLLIPGPYYSGANVLTF. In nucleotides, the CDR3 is TGTGCCAGCAACCTTCTAATACCGGGACCCTACTACTCTGGGGCCAACGTCCTGACTTTC.

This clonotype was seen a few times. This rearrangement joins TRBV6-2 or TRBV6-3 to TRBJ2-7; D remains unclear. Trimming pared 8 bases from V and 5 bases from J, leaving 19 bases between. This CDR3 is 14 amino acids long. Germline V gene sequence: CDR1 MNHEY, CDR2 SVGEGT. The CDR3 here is CASGNGHIAHEQYF. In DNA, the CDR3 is TGTGCCAGCGGTAACGGGCATATAGCCCACGAGCAGTACTTC.

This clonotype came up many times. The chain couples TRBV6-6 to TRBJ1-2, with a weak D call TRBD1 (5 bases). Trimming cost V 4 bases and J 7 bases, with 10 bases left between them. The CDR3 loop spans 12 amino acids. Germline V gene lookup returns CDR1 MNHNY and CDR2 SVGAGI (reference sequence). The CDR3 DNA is TGTGCCAGCAGTTCTGCAGGGTCTGGCTACACCTTC. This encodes CASSSAGSGYTF.

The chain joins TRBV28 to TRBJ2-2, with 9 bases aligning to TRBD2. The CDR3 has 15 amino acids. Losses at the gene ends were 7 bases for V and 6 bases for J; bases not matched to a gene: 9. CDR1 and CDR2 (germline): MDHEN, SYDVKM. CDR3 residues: CASIRGTSLSGELFF. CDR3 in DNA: TGTGCCAGCATTCGGGGGACTAGCTTATCCGGGGAGCTGTTTTTT. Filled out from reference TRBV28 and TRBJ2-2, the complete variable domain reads DVKVTQSSRYLVKRTGEKVFLECVQDMDHENMFWYRQDPGLGLRLIYFSYDVKMKEKGDIPEGYSVSREKKERFSLILESASTNQTSMYLCASIRGTSLSGELFFGEGSRLTVL.

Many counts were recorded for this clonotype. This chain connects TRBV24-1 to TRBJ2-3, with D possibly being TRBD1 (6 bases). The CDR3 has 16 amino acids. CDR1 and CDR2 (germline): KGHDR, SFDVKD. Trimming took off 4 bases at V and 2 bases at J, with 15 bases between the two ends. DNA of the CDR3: TGTGCCACCAGTGACCCCAGGGGCCCCACCACAGATACGCAGTATTTT. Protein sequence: CATSDPRGPTTDTQYF.

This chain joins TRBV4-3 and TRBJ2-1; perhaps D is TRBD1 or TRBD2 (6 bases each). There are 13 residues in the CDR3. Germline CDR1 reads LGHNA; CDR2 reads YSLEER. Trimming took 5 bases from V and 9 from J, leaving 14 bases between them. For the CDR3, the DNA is TGCGCCAGCAGCTCCCCGGGGGCCCGTGAGCAGTTCTTC. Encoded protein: CASSSPGAREQFF.

In DNA, the CDR3 is TGTGCCAGCAGGCGGGACGGCTACTCCTACGAGCAGTACTTC. Amino acids: CASRRDGYSYEQYF. The chain uses TRBV28 and TRBJ2-7; D possibly corresponds to TRBD2 (6 bases). V shed 6 bases and J shed 0 bases, with 12 bases lying between them. The CDR3 has 14 amino acids. Germline V gene sequence: CDR1 MDHEN, CDR2 SYDVKM.

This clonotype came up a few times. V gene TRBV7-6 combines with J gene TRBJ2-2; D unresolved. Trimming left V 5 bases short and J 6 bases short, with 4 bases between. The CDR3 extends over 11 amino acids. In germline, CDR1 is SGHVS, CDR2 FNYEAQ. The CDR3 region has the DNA TGTGCCAGCAGCACCCCCGGGGAGCTGTTTTTT. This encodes CASSTPGELFF.

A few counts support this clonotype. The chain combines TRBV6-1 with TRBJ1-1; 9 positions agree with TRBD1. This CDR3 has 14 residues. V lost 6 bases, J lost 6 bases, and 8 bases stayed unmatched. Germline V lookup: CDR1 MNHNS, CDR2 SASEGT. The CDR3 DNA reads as TGTGCCAGCAGCCGCCTCAGACAGGGGGCTGAAGCTTTCTTT. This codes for CASSRLRQGAEAFF.

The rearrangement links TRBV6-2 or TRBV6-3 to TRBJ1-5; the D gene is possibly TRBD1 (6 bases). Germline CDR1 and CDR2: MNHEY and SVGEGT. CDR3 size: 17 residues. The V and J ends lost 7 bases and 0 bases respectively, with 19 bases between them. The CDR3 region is CASTQRAGGGSNQPQHF. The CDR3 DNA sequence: TGTGCCAGCACCCAAAGGGCCGGGGGCGGTAGCAATCAGCCCCAGCATTTT.

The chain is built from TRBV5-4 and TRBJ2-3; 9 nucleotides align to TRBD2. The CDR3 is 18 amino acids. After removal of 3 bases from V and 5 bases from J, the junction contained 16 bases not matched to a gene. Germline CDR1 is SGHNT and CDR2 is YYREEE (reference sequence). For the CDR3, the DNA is TGTGCCAGCAGCTATGGCGGGTATAAGACTAGCGGTGTAGATACGCAGTATTTT. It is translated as CASSYGGYKTSGVDTQYF.

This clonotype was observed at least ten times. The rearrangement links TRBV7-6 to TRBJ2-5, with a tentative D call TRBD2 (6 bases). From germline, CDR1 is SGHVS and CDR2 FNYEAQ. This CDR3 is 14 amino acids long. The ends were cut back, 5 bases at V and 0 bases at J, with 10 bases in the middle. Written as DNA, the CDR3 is TGTGCCAGCAGCACCAGCGGGTACCAAGAGACCCAGTACTTC. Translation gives CASSTSGYQETQYF.

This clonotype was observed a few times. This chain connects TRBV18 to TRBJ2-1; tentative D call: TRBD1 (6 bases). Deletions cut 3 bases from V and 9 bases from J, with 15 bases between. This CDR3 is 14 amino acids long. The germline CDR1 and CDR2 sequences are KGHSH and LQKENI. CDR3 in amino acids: CASSPARSTGEQFF. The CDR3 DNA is TGTGCCAGCTCACCCGCCCGGTCGACAGGTGAGCAGTTCTTC. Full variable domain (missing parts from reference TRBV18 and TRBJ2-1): NAGVMQNPRHLVRRRGQEARLRCSPMKGHSHVYWYRQLPEEGLKFMVYLQKENIIDESGMPKERFSAEFPKEGPSILRIQQVVRGDSAAYFCASSPARSTGEQFFGPGTRLTVL.

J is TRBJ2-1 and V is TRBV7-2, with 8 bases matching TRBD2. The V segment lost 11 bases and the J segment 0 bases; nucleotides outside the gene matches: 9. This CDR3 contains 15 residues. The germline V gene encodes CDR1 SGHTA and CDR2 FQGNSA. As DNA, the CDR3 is TGTGCCTCCAGGGTAGCGGGGAGCTCCTACAATGAGCAGTTCTTC. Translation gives CASRVAGSSYNEQFF. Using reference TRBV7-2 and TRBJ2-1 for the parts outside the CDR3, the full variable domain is GAGVSQSPSNKVTEKGKDVELRCDPISGHTALYWYRQSLGQGLEFLIYFQGNSAPDKSGLPSDRFSAERTGGSVSTLTIQRTQQEDSAVYLCASRVAGSSYNEQFFGPGTRLTVL.

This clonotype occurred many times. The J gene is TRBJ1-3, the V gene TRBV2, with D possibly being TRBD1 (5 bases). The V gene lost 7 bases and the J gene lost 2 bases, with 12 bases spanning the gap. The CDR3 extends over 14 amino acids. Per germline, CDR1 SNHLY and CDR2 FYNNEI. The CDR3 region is CASTQGVAGNTIYF. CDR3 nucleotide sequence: TGTGCCAGCACCCAGGGTGTCGCTGGAAACACCATATATTTT.

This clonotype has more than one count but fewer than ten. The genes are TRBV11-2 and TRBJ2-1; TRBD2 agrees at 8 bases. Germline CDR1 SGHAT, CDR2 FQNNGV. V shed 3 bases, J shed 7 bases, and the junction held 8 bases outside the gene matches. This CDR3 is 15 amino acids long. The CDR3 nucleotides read TGTGCCAGCAGCTTCGGGGGGGGCAAGACGAATGAGCAGTTCTTC. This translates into CASSFGGGKTNEQFF.

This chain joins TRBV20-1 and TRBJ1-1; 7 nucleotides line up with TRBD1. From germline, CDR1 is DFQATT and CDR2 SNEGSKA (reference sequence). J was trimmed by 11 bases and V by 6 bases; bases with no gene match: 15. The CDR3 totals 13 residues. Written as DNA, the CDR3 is TGCAGTGCCGAAGGCCCGGGACAGAGGAGGGCTTTCTTT. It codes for CSAEGPGQRRAFF.

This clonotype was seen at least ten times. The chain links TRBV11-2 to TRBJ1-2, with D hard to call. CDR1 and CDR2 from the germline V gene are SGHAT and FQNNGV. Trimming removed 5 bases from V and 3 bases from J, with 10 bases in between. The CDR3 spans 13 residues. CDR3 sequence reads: CASSHGRDYGYTF. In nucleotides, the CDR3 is TGTGCCAGCAGCCACGGACGGGACTATGGCTACACCTTC.

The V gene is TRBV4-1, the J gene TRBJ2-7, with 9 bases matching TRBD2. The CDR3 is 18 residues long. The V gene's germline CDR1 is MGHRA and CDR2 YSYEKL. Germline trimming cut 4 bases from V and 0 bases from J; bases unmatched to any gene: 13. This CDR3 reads CASSPGVAGVFSSYEQYF. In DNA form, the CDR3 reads TGCGCCAGCAGCCCCGGGGTAGCGGGGGTTTTTAGCTCCTACGAGCAGTACTTC.

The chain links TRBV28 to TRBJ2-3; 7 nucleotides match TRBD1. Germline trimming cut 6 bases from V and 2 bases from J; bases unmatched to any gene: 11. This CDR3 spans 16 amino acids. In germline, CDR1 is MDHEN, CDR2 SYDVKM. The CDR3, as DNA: TGTGCCAGCAGCACCGCTCGGACAGGAAACACAGATACGCAGTATTTT. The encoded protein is CASSTARTGNTDTQYF.